The rows below give T cell receptor beta chains drawn from one sample of a study of shared clonotypes between healthy human individuals. Some clones are missing from TCRdb's copy, which holds only in-frame ones; the method was immunoSEQ multiplex PCR. The data hold around 700,000 clones, with 60% to 75% observed a single time. Input material: memory CD4+ T cells sorted from blood. These receptors all stem from a woman between 25 and 40 years old in good health. Both conserved end residues are part of each CDR3. The order of the fields is D gene, clone size, J gene, V gene, CDR3 DNA, CDR3 protein. A D gene is named only where the DNA matches it firmly. Rows give clone size only sometimes, using once, few, many, or a class for an expanded clone.

d_call: .
clone_size: .
j_call: TRBJ2-1
v_call: TRBV4-1
cdr3_nt: TGCGCCAGCAGCCAAGACCCCTGGACTAATGAGCAGTTCTTC
cdr3_aa: CASSQDPWTNEQFF

d_call: .
clone_size: .
j_call: TRBJ1-5
v_call: TRBV10-3
cdr3_nt: TGTGCCATCAGTGCCGACGGGAGCAATCAGCCCCAGCATTTT
cdr3_aa: CAISADGSNQPQHF

d_call: .
clone_size: .
j_call: TRBJ1-1
v_call: TRBV29-1
cdr3_nt: TGCAGCGCCTCCGGCCCGCCGGGGACCGCTGAAGCTTTCTTT
cdr3_aa: CSASGPPGTAEAFF

d_call: TRBD1
clone_size: once
j_call: TRBJ1-2
v_call: TRBV15
cdr3_nt: TGTGCCACCAGCAGAGAGATGGGACAGGGGGCTCATGGCTACACCTTC
cdr3_aa: CATSREMGQGAHGYTF

d_call: .
clone_size: many
j_call: TRBJ2-5
v_call: TRBV11-3
cdr3_nt: TGTGCCAGCAGCTTAATGGCCCAAGAGACCCAGTACTTC
cdr3_aa: CASSLMAQETQYF

d_call: TRBD2
clone_size: .
j_call: TRBJ2-6
v_call: TRBV18
cdr3_nt: TGTGCCAGCTCATCCGGACTAGCGGGTAACTCTGGGGCCAACGTCCTGACTTTC
cdr3_aa: CASSSGLAGNSGANVLTF

d_call: .
clone_size: once
j_call: TRBJ2-3
v_call: TRBV5-6
cdr3_nt: TGTGCCAGCAGCCCCCCAAACCGGAGGGGGCCGCAGTATTTT
cdr3_aa: CASSPPNRRGPQYF

d_call: TRBD1
clone_size: many
j_call: TRBJ1-2
v_call: TRBV5-6
cdr3_nt: TGTGCCAGCAGCTTGTCCGGGACAGCACTTAACTATGGCTACACCTTC
cdr3_aa: CASSLSGTALNYGYTF

d_call: .
clone_size: .
j_call: TRBJ2-7
v_call: TRBV30
cdr3_nt: TGTGCCTGGAACCAAGGGGACCGCTCCTACGAGCAGTACTTC
cdr3_aa: CAWNQGDRSYEQYF

d_call: TRBD2
clone_size: .
j_call: TRBJ2-5
v_call: TRBV2
cdr3_nt: TGTGCCAGCAGTCGAGCGGGAGTATGGGAGACCCAGTACTTC
cdr3_aa: CASSRAGVWETQYF

d_call: .
clone_size: .
j_call: TRBJ1-5
v_call: TRBV14
cdr3_nt: TGTGCCAGCAGCCTGGACGAGAGTGAGCAGCCCCAGCATTTT
cdr3_aa: CASSLDESEQPQHF

d_call: .
clone_size: .
j_call: TRBJ2-5
v_call: TRBV29-1
cdr3_nt: TGCAGCGTTGATACGGGGGCGGGAGAGACCCAGTACTTC
cdr3_aa: CSVDTGAGETQYF

d_call: TRBD1
clone_size: .
j_call: TRBJ1-1
v_call: TRBV28
cdr3_nt: TGTGCCAGCAGTTTGGGGGACAGGGGGGCCACTGAAGCTTTCTTT
cdr3_aa: CASSLGDRGATEAFF

d_call: TRBD2
clone_size: .
j_call: TRBJ2-3
v_call: TRBV6-5
cdr3_nt: TGTGCCAGCAGTTACGCGACTAGCGGGAGGGCGGATACGCAGTATTTT
cdr3_aa: CASSYATSGRADTQYF

d_call: .
clone_size: .
j_call: TRBJ1-2
v_call: TRBV30
cdr3_nt: TGTGCCTGGACAAGATACAACTATGGCTACACCTTC
cdr3_aa: CAWTRYNYGYTF

d_call: TRBD1
clone_size: once
j_call: TRBJ2-7
v_call: TRBV7-7
cdr3_nt: TGTGCCAGCAGCCTCGACAGGGAATTGGAGCAGTACTTC
cdr3_aa: CASSLDRELEQYF

d_call: TRBD2
clone_size: .
j_call: TRBJ2-1
v_call: TRBV7-3
cdr3_nt: TGTGCCAGCAGCTTTGCCGGCGGGGGATGGAATGAGCAGTTCTTC
cdr3_aa: CASSFAGGGWNEQFF

d_call: .
clone_size: .
j_call: TRBJ2-1
v_call: TRBV19
cdr3_nt: TGTGCCAGTAGTCTCCTTGGTGAGCAGTTCTTC
cdr3_aa: CASSLLGEQFF

d_call: TRBD2
clone_size: once
j_call: TRBJ2-5
v_call: TRBV6-6
cdr3_nt: TGTGCCAGTGGGAAAAGCGGGAGTGGGGTAGAGACCCAGTACTTC
cdr3_aa: CASGKSGSGVETQYF

d_call: TRBD2
clone_size: .
j_call: TRBJ2-7
v_call: TRBV5-1
cdr3_nt: TGCGCCAGCAGCCGTAGCGGGAGCTTGGTTTACGAGCAGTACTTC
cdr3_aa: CASSRSGSLVYEQYF

d_call: TRBD1
clone_size: .
j_call: TRBJ2-2
v_call: TRBV5-4
cdr3_nt: TGTGCCAGCAGCGCTCGGACAGGCCGCAACACCGGGGAGCTGTTTTTT
cdr3_aa: CASSARTGRNTGELFF

d_call: .
clone_size: .
j_call: TRBJ2-2
v_call: TRBV4-2
cdr3_nt: TGTGCCAGCAGCCAAACCGGGGCCGGGGAGCTGTTTTTT
cdr3_aa: CASSQTGAGELFF

d_call: TRBD2
clone_size: few
j_call: TRBJ2-3
v_call: TRBV19
cdr3_nt: TGTGCCAGTAGTATAGATCATAGCGGGGGCGCGCAGTATTTT
cdr3_aa: CASSIDHSGGAQYF

d_call: TRBD2
clone_size: .
j_call: TRBJ2-1
v_call: TRBV2
cdr3_nt: TGTGCCAGCAGTGGGACTAGCAGGGAGCAGTTCTTC
cdr3_aa: CASSGTSREQFF

d_call: TRBD2
clone_size: .
j_call: TRBJ2-2
v_call: TRBV7-3
cdr3_nt: TGTGCCAGCAGCTTAAAGGGAGGGACCGGGGAGCTGTTTTTT
cdr3_aa: CASSLKGGTGELFF

d_call: .
clone_size: once
j_call: TRBJ1-4
v_call: TRBV9
cdr3_nt: TGTGCCAGCAGCGTAGGATACGATCAGGGTAATGAAAAACTGTTTTTT
cdr3_aa: CASSVGYDQGNEKLFF

d_call: TRBD2
clone_size: .
j_call: TRBJ2-1
v_call: TRBV6-5
cdr3_nt: TGTGCCAGCAGTAAAAGCGGGAGGGCCTACAATGAGCAGTTCTTC
cdr3_aa: CASSKSGRAYNEQFF

d_call: .
clone_size: .
j_call: TRBJ2-2
v_call: TRBV6-1
cdr3_nt: TGTGCCAGCAGTTTAGTAGGATTTAGCGCCGGGGAGCTGTTTTTT
cdr3_aa: CASSLVGFSAGELFF

d_call: TRBD2
clone_size: once
j_call: TRBJ2-3
v_call: TRBV4-1
cdr3_nt: TGCGCCAGCAGCCAGACTAGCGGGAGCCTTGATACGCAGTATTTT
cdr3_aa: CASSQTSGSLDTQYF

d_call: .
clone_size: .
j_call: TRBJ1-1
v_call: TRBV5-4
cdr3_nt: TGTGCCAGCAGCTTAACGGGGGGAAGGGGAATGAACACTGAAGCTTTCTTT
cdr3_aa: CASSLTGGRGMNTEAFF

d_call: .
clone_size: few
j_call: TRBJ2-6
v_call: TRBV4-2
cdr3_nt: TGTGCCAGCAACCGGGACGAGCTCTCTGGGGCCAACGTCCTGACTTTC
cdr3_aa: CASNRDELSGANVLTF

d_call: .
clone_size: .
j_call: TRBJ2-5
v_call: TRBV15
cdr3_nt: TGTGCCACCAGCAGGGGACTCGGGCAAGAGACCCAGTACTTC
cdr3_aa: CATSRGLGQETQYF

d_call: .
clone_size: .
j_call: TRBJ2-7
v_call: TRBV2
cdr3_nt: TGTGCCAGCAGTGAAGCAGGGACCAGGTCGGGGGAGCAGTACTTC
cdr3_aa: CASSEAGTRSGEQYF

d_call: .
clone_size: .
j_call: TRBJ1-1
v_call: TRBV28
cdr3_nt: TGTGCCAGCAGTTTACTGCACACTGAAGCTTTCTTT
cdr3_aa: CASSLLHTEAFF

d_call: .
clone_size: .
j_call: TRBJ2-1
v_call: TRBV7-2
cdr3_nt: TGTGCCAGCAGCTTGGGCCTAACCCGTACAAATGAGCAGTTCTTC
cdr3_aa: CASSLGLTRTNEQFF

d_call: .
clone_size: .
j_call: TRBJ2-1
v_call: TRBV2
cdr3_nt: TGTGCCAGCAGTGAAGACAGGTTCGGGAGTGAGCAGTTCTTC
cdr3_aa: CASSEDRFGSEQFF

d_call: .
clone_size: .
j_call: TRBJ1-1
v_call: TRBV7-8
cdr3_nt: TGTGCCAGCAGCTTAGGTTGGGGGGCTGAAGCTTTCTTT
cdr3_aa: CASSLGWGAEAFF

d_call: .
clone_size: .
j_call: TRBJ1-1
v_call: TRBV11-2
cdr3_nt: TGTGCCAGCAGCCCCGGTCGGGGGCGACGTGAAACTGAAGCTTTCTTT
cdr3_aa: CASSPGRGRRETEAFF

d_call: .
clone_size: few
j_call: TRBJ2-3
v_call: TRBV6-1
cdr3_nt: TGTGCCAGCACTCTTAGCACAGATACGCAGTATTTT
cdr3_aa: CASTLSTDTQYF

d_call: .
clone_size: .
j_call: TRBJ2-4
v_call: TRBV7-9
cdr3_nt: TGTGCCAGCAGCTGGATCGGGTCCCGGGGGAACATTCAGTACTTC
cdr3_aa: CASSWIGSRGNIQYF

d_call: .
clone_size: .
j_call: TRBJ2-5
v_call: TRBV19
cdr3_nt: TGTGCCAGTAGTATAGTTTCAGGGACCCAGTACTTC
cdr3_aa: CASSIVSGTQYF

d_call: .
clone_size: .
j_call: TRBJ2-7
v_call: TRBV25-1
cdr3_nt: TGTGCCAGCAGTCGCGAATACGGGGCCGGGACGATTTACGAGCAGTACTTC
cdr3_aa: CASSREYGAGTIYEQYF

d_call: TRBD2
clone_size: .
j_call: TRBJ2-1
v_call: TRBV19
cdr3_nt: TGTGCCAGTAGTATAGAGGGACTAGCGTTCAGTTCGAGGAATGAGCAGTTCTTC
cdr3_aa: CASSIEGLAFSSRNEQFF

d_call: .
clone_size: once
j_call: TRBJ2-1
v_call: TRBV7-8
cdr3_nt: TGTGCCAGCAGCTCAATTGGGCGGGGCTCCTACAATGAGCAGTTCTTC
cdr3_aa: CASSSIGRGSYNEQFF

d_call: .
clone_size: .
j_call: TRBJ1-5
v_call: TRBV18
cdr3_nt: TGTGCCAGCTCACCAGACAGCATGGGGTTGGGGCCCCAGCATTTT
cdr3_aa: CASSPDSMGLGPQHF

d_call: .
clone_size: many
j_call: TRBJ1-1
v_call: TRBV10-2
cdr3_nt: TGCGCCAGCAATGACAGAGAAGACACTGAAGCTTTCTTT
cdr3_aa: CASNDREDTEAFF

d_call: .
clone_size: .
j_call: TRBJ2-7
v_call: TRBV6-6
cdr3_nt: TGTGCCAGCGGTAGTACCTACGAGCAGTACTTC
cdr3_aa: CASGSTYEQYF